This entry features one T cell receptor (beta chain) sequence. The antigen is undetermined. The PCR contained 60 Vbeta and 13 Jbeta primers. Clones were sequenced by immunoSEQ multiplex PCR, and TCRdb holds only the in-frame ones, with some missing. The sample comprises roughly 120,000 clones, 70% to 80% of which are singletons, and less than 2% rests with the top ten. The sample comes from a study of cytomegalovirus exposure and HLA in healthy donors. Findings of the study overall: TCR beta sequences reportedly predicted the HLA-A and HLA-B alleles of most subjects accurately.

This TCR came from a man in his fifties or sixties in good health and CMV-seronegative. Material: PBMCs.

This CDR3 reads CAFRGVANTGELFF. CDR3 bases: TGTGCTTTCCGGGGGGTGGCGAACACCGGGGAGCTGTTTTTT. The chain combines TRBV30 with TRBJ2-2, with TRBD2 matching 7 bases. The germline gives CDR1 GTSNPN, CDR2 SVGIG (reference sequence). CDR3 length: 14 amino acids. Using reference TRBV30 and TRBJ2-2 for the parts outside the CDR3, the full variable domain is SQTIHQWPATLVQPVGSPLSLECTVEGTSNPNLYWYRQAAGRGLQLLFYSVGIGQISSEVPQNLSASRPQDRQFILSSKKLLLSDSGFYLCAFRGVANTGELFFGEGSRLTVL.